The rows below give T cell receptor beta chains drawn from one sample of a study of T-cell reconstitution after alpha-beta-depleted transplantation in children. TCRdb recomputed calls from the PCR reads with MiXCR, one row per CDR3 protein. The table shows about 640,000 distinct CDR3 sequences, with approximately 17% occurring only once. The material was PBMCs from the stem cell graft donor, obtained from the stem cell graft. The receptors stem from a human donor who donated a stem cell graft to a child with acute myeloid leukemia. CDR3s include the opening cysteine and the closing phenylalanine or tryptophan. D genes are given only for firm matches. Part of the rows lack a size; the others show once, few, many or a class for expanded clones.

d_call	clone_size	j_call	v_call	cdr3_aa	cdr3_nt
-	-	TRBJ2-3	TRBV7-3	CASTPAGGRTQYF	TGTGCCAGCACCCCCGCGGGCGGTAGGACGCAGTATTTT
TRBD1	few	TRBJ1-6	TRBV20-1	CSAQDRDRPSYGLSPLHF	TGCAGTGCTCAAGACCGGGACAGGCCATCATACGGATTATCCCCCCTCCACTTT
TRBD1	-	TRBJ1-4	TRBV25-1	CASSESDRGVFNEKLFF	TGTGCCAGCAGTGAATCGGACAGGGGAGTCTTTAATGAAAAACTGTTTTTT
-	-	TRBJ2-3	TRBV5-1	CASSLVAELTDTQYF	TGCGCCAGCAGCTTGGTAGCGGAACTCACAGATACGCAGTATTTT
-	many	TRBJ1-6	TRBV10-3	CAISESNGGSPLHF	TGTGCCATCAGTGAGTCGAACGGGGGTTCACCCCTCCACTTT
-	many	TRBJ2-1	TRBV29-1	CSPLAGLYNEQFF	TGCAGCCCACTGGCGGGGCTCTACAATGAGCAGTTCTTC
-	-	TRBJ2-7	TRBV4-3	CASSQEHLSYEQYF	TGCGCCAGCAGCCAAGAACACCTCTCCTACGAGCAGTACTTC
-	many	TRBJ1-5	TRBV20-1	CSARDQRGWGQPQHF	TGCAGTGCTAGAGATCAACGGGGCTGGGGGCAGCCCCAGCATTTT
-	-	TRBJ1-6	TRBV20-1	CSAHSGGGNSPLHF	TGCAGTGCTCATTCCGGGGGAGGGAATTCACCCCTCCACTTT
-	many	TRBJ2-3	TRBV5-4	CASSLGQTPPDTQYF	TGTGCCAGCAGCTTAGGGCAGACTCCCCCAGATACGCAGTATTTT
-	many	TRBJ1-1	TRBV29-1	CSGADRFNTEAFF	TGCAGCGGCGCGGACAGATTCAACACTGAAGCTTTCTTT
-	many	TRBJ2-7	TRBV29-1	CSVGGEQYF	TGCAGCGTTGGTGGCGAGCAGTACTTC
-	many	TRBJ1-1	TRBV20-1	CSAIPQAGGKVGNTEAFF	TGCAGTGCTATTCCACAGGCAGGAGGGAAGGTAGGGAACACTGAAGCTTTCTTT
TRBD1	-	TRBJ1-2	TRBV6-5	CASSYKPGQGDGYTF	TGTGCCAGCAGTTACAAACCGGGACAGGGAGATGGCTACACCTTC
-	-	TRBJ2-5	TRBV20-1	CSARSEQTQYF	TGCAGTGCTAGAAGTGAGCAGACCCAGTACTTC
TRBD1	-	TRBJ1-1	TRBV29-1	CSVNSQGAEAFF	TGCAGCGTTAATTCGCAGGGGGCCGAAGCTTTCTTT
-	-	TRBJ2-1	TRBV20-1	CSARDPQGRYNEQFF	TGCAGTGCTAGAGATCCCCAGGGGCGGTACAATGAGCAGTTCTTC
TRBD1	many	TRBJ1-2	TRBV6-6	CASSYDRGSGYTF	TGTGCCAGCAGTTACGACAGGGGAAGTGGCTACACCTTC
-	few	TRBJ1-2	TRBV20-1	CSARDMDSNYGYTF	TGCAGTGCTAGAGATATGGACAGCAATTATGGCTACACCTTC
TRBD1	many	TRBJ1-1	TRBV29-1	CSVEAGGWTEAFF	TGCAGCGTTGAGGCAGGGGGATGGACTGAAGCTTTCTTT
-	-	TRBJ2-5	TRBV5-6	CASSLGNHQETQYF	TGTGCCAGCAGCTTGGGGAACCACCAAGAGACCCAGTACTTC
-	-	TRBJ1-5	TRBV20-1	CSAGTLYSNQPQHF	TGCAGTGCCGGGACCCTGTATAGCAATCAGCCCCAGCATTTT
-	-	TRBJ1-1	TRBV30	CAWSVGQINTEAFF	TGTGCCTGGAGTGTGGGGCAGATCAACACTGAAGCTTTCTTT
TRBD1	-	TRBJ2-7	TRBV9	CASSPMTGSNEQYF	TGTGCCAGCAGCCCCATGACAGGGAGCAACGAGCAGTACTTC
TRBD2	many	TRBJ2-1	TRBV20-1	CSAILAGGGNEQFF	TGCAGTGCTATACTAGCGGGGGGAGGCAATGAGCAGTTCTTC
-	-	TRBJ1-6	TRBV20-1	CSASVPTGSSYNSPLHF	TGCAGTGCTAGTGTTCCAACTGGGAGCTCCTATAATTCACCCCTCCACTTT
TRBD1	-	TRBJ2-1	TRBV7-9	CASSPGQPYNEQFF	TGTGCCAGCAGCCCGGGACAGCCATACAATGAGCAGTTCTTC
-	many	TRBJ1-1	TRBV10-3	CAAVAGWDTEAFF	TGTGCCGCTGTTGCCGGGTGGGACACTGAAGCTTTCTTT
TRBD2	many	TRBJ2-2	TRBV20-1	CSARDIGGGSDTGELFF	TGCAGTGCTAGAGATATCGGCGGGGGATCTGACACCGGGGAGCTGTTTTTT
-	many	TRBJ2-3	TRBV20-1	CSAHLQRADTQYF	TGCAGTGCTCACCTTCAGCGGGCAGATACGCAGTATTTT
TRBD1	few	TRBJ1-4	TRBV5-6	CASSYWDRASEKLFF	TGTGCCAGCAGCTATTGGGACAGGGCCAGTGAAAAACTGTTTTTT
-	many	TRBJ2-5	TRBV20-1	CSASWGEETQYF	TGCAGTGCTAGTTGGGGGGAGGAGACCCAGTACTTC